This T cell receptor beta chain was identified during a study of T-cell memory formation after mild COVID-19. Turning to the study itself: The study found TCR clusters largely donor specific. General study points: From day 15 to 85, contracting clones were balanced between CD4 and CD8, whereas later expanders leaned toward CD4+. Detection of some responders pre-infection suggested pre-existing cross-reactive memory T cells participated. SARS-CoV-2 specificity was not confirmed for second-wave clones peaking on day 37.

TCRdb used MiXCR to reprocess the 5' RACE reads, holding one entry per CDR3 protein. The top ten clones hold around 28% of a sample with tens of thousands of distinct CDR3 sequences, approximately 10% of them seen once. For this clonotype: The target antigen is unknown.

Trimming removed 5 bases from V and 4 bases from J, with 14 bases in between. This CDR3 is built from 14 residues. Looked up from germline, CDR1 is MNHEY and CDR2 is SVGEGT. The source is a man aged 18 to 35 who had mild COVID-19 (a few samples of this study predate the infection). Cell type and time point are not known. Sequencing input: PBMCs or a T cell subset sorted from them (not recorded which). V usage is TRBV6-2 or TRBV6-3 and J usage is TRBJ1-2; maybe TRBD1 (6 bases). DNA for the CDR3: TGTGCCAGCAGTGGACAGTCCTTTACCTATGGCTACACCTTC. Amino acid sequence: CASSGQSFTYGYTF.